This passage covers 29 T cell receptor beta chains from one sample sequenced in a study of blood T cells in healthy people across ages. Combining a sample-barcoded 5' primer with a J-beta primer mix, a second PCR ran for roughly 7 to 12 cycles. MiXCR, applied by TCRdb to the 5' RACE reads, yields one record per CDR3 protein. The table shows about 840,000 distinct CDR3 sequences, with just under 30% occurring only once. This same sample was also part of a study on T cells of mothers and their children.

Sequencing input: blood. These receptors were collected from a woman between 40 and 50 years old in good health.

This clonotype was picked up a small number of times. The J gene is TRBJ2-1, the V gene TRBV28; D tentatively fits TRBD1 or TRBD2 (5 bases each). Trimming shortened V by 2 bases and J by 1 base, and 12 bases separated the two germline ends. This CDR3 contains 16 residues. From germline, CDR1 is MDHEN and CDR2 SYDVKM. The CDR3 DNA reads TGTGCCAGCAGTTTAATTAGCGCAGGGTCCTACAATGAGCAGTTCTTC. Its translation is CASSLISAGSYNEQFF.

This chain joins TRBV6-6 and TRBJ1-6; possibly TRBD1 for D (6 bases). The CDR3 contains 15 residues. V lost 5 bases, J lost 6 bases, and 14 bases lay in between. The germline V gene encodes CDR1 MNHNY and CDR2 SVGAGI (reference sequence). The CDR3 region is CASSGDTRVNSPLHF. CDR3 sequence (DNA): TGTGCCAGCAGTGGGGACACTCGGGTTAATTCACCCCTCCACTTT.

The DNA of the CDR3 is TGTGCCAGCAGCGTAGAGAAGACAGGGGGCGATGGCTACACCTTC. Translation gives CASSVEKTGGDGYTF. The rearrangement joins TRBV9 to TRBJ1-2; 10 positions agree with TRBD1. The CDR3 is 15 amino acids. Trimming removed 0 bases from V and 6 bases from J; junction bases left unmatched: 5. The germline V gene has CDR1 SGDLS and CDR2 YYNGEE.

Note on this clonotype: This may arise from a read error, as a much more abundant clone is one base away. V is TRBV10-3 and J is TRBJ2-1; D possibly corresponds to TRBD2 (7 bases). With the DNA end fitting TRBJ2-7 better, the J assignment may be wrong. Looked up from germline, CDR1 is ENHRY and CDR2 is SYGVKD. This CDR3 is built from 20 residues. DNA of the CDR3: TGTGCCATCAGTTCTGCCCGGGGGGCAACAACGACATCCTACTACAATGAGCAGTACTTC. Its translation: CAISSARGATTTSYYNEQYF.

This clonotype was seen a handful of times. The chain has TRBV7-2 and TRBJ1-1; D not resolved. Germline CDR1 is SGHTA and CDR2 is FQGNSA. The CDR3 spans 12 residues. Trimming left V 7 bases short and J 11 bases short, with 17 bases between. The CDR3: CASTDPLTRAFF. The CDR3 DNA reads TGTGCCAGCACCGACCCGTTGACACGTGCTTTCTTT.

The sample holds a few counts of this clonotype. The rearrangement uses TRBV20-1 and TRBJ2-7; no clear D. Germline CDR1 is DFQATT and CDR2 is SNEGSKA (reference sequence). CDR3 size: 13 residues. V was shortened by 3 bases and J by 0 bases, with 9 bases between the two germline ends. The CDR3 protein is CSARRSASYEQYF. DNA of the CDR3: TGCAGTGCTAGGCGGTCTGCCTCCTACGAGCAGTACTTC.

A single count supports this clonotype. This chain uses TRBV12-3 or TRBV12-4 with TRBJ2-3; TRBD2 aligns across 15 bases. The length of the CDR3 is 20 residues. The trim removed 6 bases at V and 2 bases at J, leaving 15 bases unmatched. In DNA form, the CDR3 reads TGTGCCAGCAGCCCAAAGGGCAAAGGACTAGCGGGGGGGACCACAGATACGCAGTATTTT. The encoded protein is CASSPKGKGLAGGTTDTQYF.

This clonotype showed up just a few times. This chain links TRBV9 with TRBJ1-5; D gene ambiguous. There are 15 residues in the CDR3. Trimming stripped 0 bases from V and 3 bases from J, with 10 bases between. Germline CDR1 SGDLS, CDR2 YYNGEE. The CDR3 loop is CASSVGGWDNQPQHF. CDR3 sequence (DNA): TGTGCCAGCAGCGTAGGAGGGTGGGACAATCAGCCCCAGCATTTT.

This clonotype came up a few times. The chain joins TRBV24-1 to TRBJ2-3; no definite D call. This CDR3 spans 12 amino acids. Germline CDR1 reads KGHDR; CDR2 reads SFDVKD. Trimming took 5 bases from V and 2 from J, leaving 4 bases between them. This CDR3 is CATSVTTDTQYF. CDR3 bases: TGTGCCACCAGTGTAACCACAGATACGCAGTATTTT.

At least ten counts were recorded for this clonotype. The CDR3 DNA reads as TGTGCCAGCAGTTACTCCCGGGGAACAAGCAATCAGCCCCAGCATTTT. Encoded protein: CASSYSRGTSNQPQHF. This sequence joins TRBV6-2 or TRBV6-3 and TRBJ1-5; no reliable D call. Trimming shortened V by 0 bases and J by 1 base, and 10 bases separated the two germline ends. Germline CDR1 reads MNHEY; CDR2 reads SVGEGT. The CDR3 is 16 amino acids.

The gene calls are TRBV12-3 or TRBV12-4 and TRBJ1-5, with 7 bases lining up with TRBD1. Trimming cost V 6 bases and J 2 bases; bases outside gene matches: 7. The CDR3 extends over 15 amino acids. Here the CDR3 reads CASRTGSLGNQPQHF. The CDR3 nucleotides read TGTGCCAGCAGGACAGGGAGTTTGGGCAATCAGCCCCAGCATTTT.

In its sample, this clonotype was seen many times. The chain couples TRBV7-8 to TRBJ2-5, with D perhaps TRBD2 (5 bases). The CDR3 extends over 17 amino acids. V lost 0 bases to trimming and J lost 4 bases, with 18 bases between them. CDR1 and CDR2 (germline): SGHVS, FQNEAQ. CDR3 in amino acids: CASSLAERVILLETQYF. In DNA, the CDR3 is TGTGCCAGCAGCTTAGCGGAGAGGGTAATCTTGCTAGAGACCCAGTACTTC.

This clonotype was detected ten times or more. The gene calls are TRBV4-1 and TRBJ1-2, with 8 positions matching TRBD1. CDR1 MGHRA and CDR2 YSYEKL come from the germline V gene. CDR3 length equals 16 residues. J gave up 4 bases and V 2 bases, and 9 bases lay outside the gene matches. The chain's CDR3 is CASSQSLTGGTYGYTF. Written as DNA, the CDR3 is TGCGCCAGCAGCCAATCCCTTACAGGGGGTACCTATGGCTACACCTTC.

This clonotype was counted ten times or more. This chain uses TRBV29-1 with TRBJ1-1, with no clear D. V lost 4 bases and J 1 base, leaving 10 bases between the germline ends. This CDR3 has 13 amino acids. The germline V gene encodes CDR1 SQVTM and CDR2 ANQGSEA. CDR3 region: CSVVPRANTEAFF. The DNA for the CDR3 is TGCAGCGTTGTTCCCCGAGCGAACACTGAAGCTTTCTTT.

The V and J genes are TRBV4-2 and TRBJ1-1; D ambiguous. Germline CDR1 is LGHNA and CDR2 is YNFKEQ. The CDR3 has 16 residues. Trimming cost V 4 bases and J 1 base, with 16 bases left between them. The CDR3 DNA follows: TGTGCCAGCAGCCCCTCAGACGGGTCGGCGAACACTGAAGCTTTCTTT. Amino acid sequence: CASSPSDGSANTEAFF.

This CDR3 reads CASSLYPSEGTGELFF. The CDR3 bases are TGTGCCAGCAGCTTATATCCTAGCGAGGGCACCGGGGAGCTGTTTTTT. This chain joins TRBV7-3 and TRBJ2-2; D is perhaps TRBD2 (6 bases). V was pared by 2 bases and J by 4 bases, with 14 bases between. The CDR3 loop spans 16 amino acids. The germline V gene has CDR1 SGHTA and CDR2 FQGTGA.

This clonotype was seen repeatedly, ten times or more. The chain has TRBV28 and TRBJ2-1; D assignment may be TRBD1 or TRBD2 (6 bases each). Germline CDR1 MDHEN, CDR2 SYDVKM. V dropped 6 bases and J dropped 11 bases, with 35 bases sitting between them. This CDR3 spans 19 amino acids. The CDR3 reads CASSPSAIQGGTHSYQQFF. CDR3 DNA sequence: TGTGCCAGCAGCCCCTCCGCGATACAGGGCGGGACGCATTCATATCAGCAGTTCTTC.

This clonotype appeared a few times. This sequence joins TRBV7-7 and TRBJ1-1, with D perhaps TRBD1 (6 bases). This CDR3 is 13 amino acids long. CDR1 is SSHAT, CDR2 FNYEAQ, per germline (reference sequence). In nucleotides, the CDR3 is TGTGCTTCCGCGCGGACAGAGAACACTGAAGCTTTCTTT. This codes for CASARTENTEAFF.

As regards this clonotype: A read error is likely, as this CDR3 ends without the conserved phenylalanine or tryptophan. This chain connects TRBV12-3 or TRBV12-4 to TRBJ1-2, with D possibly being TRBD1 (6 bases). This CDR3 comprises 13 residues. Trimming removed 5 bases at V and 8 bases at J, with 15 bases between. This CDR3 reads CASSPLGGYGYTS. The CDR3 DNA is TGTGCCAGCAGTCCTTTGGGGGGCTACGGCTACACCTCC.

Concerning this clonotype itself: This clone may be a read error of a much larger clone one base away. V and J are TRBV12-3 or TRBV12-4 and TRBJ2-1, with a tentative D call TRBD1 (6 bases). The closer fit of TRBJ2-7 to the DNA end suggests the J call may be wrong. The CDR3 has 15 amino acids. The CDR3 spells CASSFDRRNYNEQYF. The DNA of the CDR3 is TGTGCCAGCAGTTTTGACAGGCGAAACTACAATGAGCAGTACTTC.

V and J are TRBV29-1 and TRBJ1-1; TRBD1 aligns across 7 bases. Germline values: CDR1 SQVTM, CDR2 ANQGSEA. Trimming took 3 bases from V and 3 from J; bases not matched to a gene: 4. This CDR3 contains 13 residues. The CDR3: CSVEGGQHTEAFF. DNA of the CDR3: TGCAGCGTTGAGGGGGGACAGCACACTGAAGCTTTCTTT.

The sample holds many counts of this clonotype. This CDR3 is CASTNTGGASYEQYF. The DNA of the CDR3 is TGTGCCAGCACCAACACAGGGGGCGCCTCCTACGAGCAGTACTTC. V usage is TRBV6-5 and J usage is TRBJ2-7, with TRBD1 matching over 9 bases. CDR1 is MNHEY and CDR2 is SVGAGI in the germline V gene. J lost 0 bases, V lost 7 bases, and 7 bases had no gene match. The CDR3 spans 15 residues.

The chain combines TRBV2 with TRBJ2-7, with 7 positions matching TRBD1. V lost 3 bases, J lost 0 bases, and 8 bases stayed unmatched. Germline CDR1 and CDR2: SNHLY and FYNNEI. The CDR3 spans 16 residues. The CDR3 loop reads CASSDPGGLSSYEQYF. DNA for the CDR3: TGTGCCAGCAGTGATCCAGGGGGTTTGAGCTCCTACGAGCAGTACTTC.

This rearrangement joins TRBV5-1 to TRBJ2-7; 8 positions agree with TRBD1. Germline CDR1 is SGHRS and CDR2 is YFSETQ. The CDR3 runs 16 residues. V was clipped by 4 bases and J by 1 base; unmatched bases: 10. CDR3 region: CASSRGQGTLSYEQYF. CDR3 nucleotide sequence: TGCGCCAGCAGCCGCGGACAGGGCACCTTATCCTACGAGCAGTACTTC.

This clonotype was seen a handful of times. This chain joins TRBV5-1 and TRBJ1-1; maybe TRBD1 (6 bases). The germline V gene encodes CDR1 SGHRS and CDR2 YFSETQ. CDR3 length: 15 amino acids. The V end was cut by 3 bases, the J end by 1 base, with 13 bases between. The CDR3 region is CASSWATGWNTEAFF. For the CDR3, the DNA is TGCGCCAGCAGCTGGGCGACAGGATGGAACACTGAAGCTTTCTTT. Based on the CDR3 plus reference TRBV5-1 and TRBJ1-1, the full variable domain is KAGVTQTPRYLIKTRGQQVTLSCSPISGHRSVSWYQQTPGQGLQFLFEYFSETQRNKGNFPGRFSGRQFSNSRSEMNVSTLELGDSALYLCASSWATGWNTEAFFGQGTRLTVV.

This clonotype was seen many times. The CDR3 protein is CASSLGGSGASSYEQYF. The CDR3 DNA reads as TGTGCCAGCAGCCTAGGGGGTAGCGGGGCTAGCTCCTACGAGCAGTACTTC. This chain links TRBV7-8 with TRBJ2-7; 8 nucleotides align to TRBD2. The CDR3 contains 17 residues. V lost 5 bases, J lost 0 bases, and 12 bases stayed unmatched. Germline lookup yields CDR1 SGHVS and CDR2 FQNEAQ.

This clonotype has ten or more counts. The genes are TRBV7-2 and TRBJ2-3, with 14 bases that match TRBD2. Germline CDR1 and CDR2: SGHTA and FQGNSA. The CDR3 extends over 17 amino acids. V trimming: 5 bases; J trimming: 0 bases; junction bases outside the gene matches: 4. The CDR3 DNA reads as TGTGCCAGCAGCCCCCGGACTAGCGGGAGGAGCACAGATACGCAGTATTTT. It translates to CASSPRTSGRSTDTQYF.

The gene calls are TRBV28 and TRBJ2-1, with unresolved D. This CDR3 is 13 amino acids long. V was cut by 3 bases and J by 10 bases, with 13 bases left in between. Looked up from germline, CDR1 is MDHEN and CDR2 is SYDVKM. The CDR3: CASSFTREGEQFF. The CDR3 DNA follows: TGTGCCAGCAGTTTCACCAGAGAAGGCGAGCAGTTCTTC. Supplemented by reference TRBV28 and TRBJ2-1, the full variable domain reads DVKVTQSSRYLVKRTGEKVFLECVQDMDHENMFWYRQDPGLGLRLIYFSYDVKMKEKGDIPEGYSVSREKKERFSLILESASTNQTSMYLCASSFTREGEQFFGPGTRLTVL.

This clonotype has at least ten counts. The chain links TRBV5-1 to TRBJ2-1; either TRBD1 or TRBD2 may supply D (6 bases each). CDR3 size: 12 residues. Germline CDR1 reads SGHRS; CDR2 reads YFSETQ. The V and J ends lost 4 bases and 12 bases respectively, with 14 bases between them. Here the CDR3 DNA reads TGCGCCAGCAGCCCTAGGGGGGAGCGGCAGTTCTTC. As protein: CASSPRGERQFF.